Listed below are T cell receptor beta chains from one sample, sequenced in a study of control samples from healthy donors and cancer patients. Some clones are missing from TCRdb's copy, which holds only in-frame ones; the method was immunoSEQ multiplex PCR. The sample lists around 78,000 clones; around 94% were seen once. Sequenced: blood. Receptor source: a woman between 18 and 29 years old in good health. CDR3s leave out the opening cysteine and the closing phenylalanine or tryptophan. The order of the fields is J gene, V gene, clone size, CDR3 protein. Size is omitted from some rows. Given values are once, few, many or a class for expanded clones.

J: TRBJ1-5; V: TRBV24-1; size: once; CDR3: ATSDFGFQPQH
J: TRBJ2-1; V: TRBV2; size: -; CDR3: ASSTPGEQF
J: TRBJ2-3; V: TRBV7-2; size: -; CDR3: ASSLPGGPDTQY
J: TRBJ2-1; V: TRBV19; size: -; CDR3: ASSIGQGNEQF
J: TRBJ2-5; V: TRBV7-3; size: once; CDR3: ASSLGAGETQY
J: TRBJ2-5; V: TRBV28; size: -; CDR3: ASSEAGRETQY
J: TRBJ2-2; V: TRBV12-3/TRBV12-4; size: -; CDR3: ASRPQGFGELF
J: TRBJ1-5; V: TRBV28; size: once; CDR3: ASSLPGNGNQPQH
J: TRBJ2-7; V: TRBV5-1; size: -; CDR3: ASRVVGTAYEQY
J: TRBJ2-2; V: TRBV6-4; size: -; CDR3: ASSDSDLGELF
J: TRBJ1-1; V: TRBV2; size: -; CDR3: ASSGSGRLNTEAF
J: TRBJ2-1; V: TRBV5-8; size: -; CDR3: ASSRTMNEQF
J: TRBJ2-7; V: TRBV27; size: few; CDR3: ASSFAYEQY
J: TRBJ1-1; V: TRBV24-1; size: -; CDR3: ATSEGALAEAF
J: TRBJ2-7; V: TRBV28; size: -; CDR3: ASSLTGEGEQY
J: TRBJ2-1; V: TRBV19; size: -; CDR3: ASSIGLEVANLRQF
J: TRBJ2-5; V: TRBV7-2; size: -; CDR3: ASSLVSILAQETQY
J: TRBJ1-2; V: TRBV28; size: -; CDR3: ASSKTDWPQGYT
J: TRBJ2-1; V: TRBV2; size: -; CDR3: ASKGDSSAYNEQF
J: TRBJ2-7; V: TRBV2; size: few; CDR3: ASSGSSYTYEQY
J: TRBJ2-1; V: TRBV19; size: -; CDR3: ASSKTGTGTNEQF
J: TRBJ2-2; V: TRBV7-3; size: once; CDR3: ASSLTGGPSGELF
J: TRBJ2-6; V: TRBV9; size: -; CDR3: ASSSSWGAGATGANVLT
J: TRBJ2-1; V: TRBV6-2/TRBV6-3; size: -; CDR3: ASSYWGNEQF
J: TRBJ2-5; V: TRBV3-1/TRBV3-2; size: -; CDR3: ASSQDVAGWETQY
J: TRBJ2-5; V: TRBV4-3; size: -; CDR3: ASSQWTSGRPETQY
J: TRBJ1-1; V: TRBV19; size: -; CDR3: ASSIVRTGTEAF
J: TRBJ2-3; V: TRBV4-2; size: -; CDR3: ASSRPEADKSDTQY
J: TRBJ2-4; V: TRBV28; size: few; CDR3: ASSLPLGAKNIQY
J: TRBJ2-7; V: TRBV29-1; size: -; CDR3: SAVDSPYEQY
J: TRBJ1-1; V: TRBV7-6; size: -; CDR3: ASSADLNTEAF
J: TRBJ2-7; V: TRBV15; size: -; CDR3: ATSRGRQAYEQY
J: TRBJ2-1; V: TRBV7-3; size: -; CDR3: ASSSGLAVSNEQF
J: TRBJ1-1; V: TRBV10-3; size: -; CDR3: AISRDEGSWTEAF
J: TRBJ1-2; V: TRBV7-9; size: once; CDR3: ASSSTGKLNYGYT